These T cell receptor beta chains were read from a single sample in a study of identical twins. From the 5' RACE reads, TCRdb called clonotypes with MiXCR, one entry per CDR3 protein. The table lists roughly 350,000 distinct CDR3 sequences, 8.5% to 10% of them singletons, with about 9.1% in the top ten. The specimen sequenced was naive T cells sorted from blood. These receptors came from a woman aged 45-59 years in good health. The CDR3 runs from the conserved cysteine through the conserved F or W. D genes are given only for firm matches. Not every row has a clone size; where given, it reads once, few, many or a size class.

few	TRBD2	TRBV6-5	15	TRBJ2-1	TGTGCCAGCAGTCCCTTTCGCGGGAGCTACAATGAGCAGTTCTTC	CASSPFRGSYNEQFF
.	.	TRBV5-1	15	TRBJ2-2	TGCGCCAGCAGCTACATTGATAGGTACACCGGGGAGCTGTTTTTT	CASSYIDRYTGELFF
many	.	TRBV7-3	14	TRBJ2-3	TGTGCCAGCAGCGCCGGCGATAGCACAGATACGCAGTATTTT	CASSAGDSTDTQYF
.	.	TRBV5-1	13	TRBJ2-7	TGCGCCAGCAGCTTGGATCCGGACTACGAGCAGTACTTC	CASSLDPDYEQYF
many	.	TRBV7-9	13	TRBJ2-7	TGTGCCAGCAGCGGCGGGACACCGTACGAGCAGTACTTC	CASSGGTPYEQYF
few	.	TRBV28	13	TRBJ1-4	TGTGCCAGCAGGCACGGGTCGGATGAAAAACTGTTTTTT	CASRHGSDEKLFF
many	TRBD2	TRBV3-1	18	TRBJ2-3	TGTGCCAGCAGCCAAGAAGGGACTAGCGGGACTAGCACAGATACGCAGTATTTT	CASSQEGTSGTSTDTQYF
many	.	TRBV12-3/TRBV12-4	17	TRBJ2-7	TGTGCCAGCAGTCCTGGCGGATATAGGGAGCATAACTACGAGCAGTACTTC	CASSPGGYREHNYEQYF
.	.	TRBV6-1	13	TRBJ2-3	TGTGCCAGCAGTGCCAGGACTCCGGATACGCAGTATTTT	CASSARTPDTQYF
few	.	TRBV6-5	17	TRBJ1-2	TGTGCCAGCAGTTATCTAGCCCAGGAGGCCAACTTCTATGGCTACACCTTC	CASSYLAQEANFYGYTF
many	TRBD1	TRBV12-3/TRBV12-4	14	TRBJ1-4	TGTGCCAGCAGTTGGACAGGGGGCAATGAAAAACTGTTTTTT	CASSWTGGNEKLFF
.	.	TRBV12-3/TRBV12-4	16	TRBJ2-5	TGTGCCAGCAGTTTTCAGGTTGGGGGGTACCAAGAGACCCAGTACTTC	CASSFQVGGYQETQYF
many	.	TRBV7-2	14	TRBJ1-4	TGTGCCAGCAGCCTTGGAAGGGCTAATGAAAAACTGTTTTTT	CASSLGRANEKLFF
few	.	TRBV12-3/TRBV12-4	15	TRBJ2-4	TGTGCCAGCACCGGTCTTTCCATAGCCAAAAACATTCAGTACTTC	CASTGLSIAKNIQYF
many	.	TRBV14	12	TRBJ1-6	TGTGCCAGCAGCATCCCAAATTCACCCCTCCACTTT	CASSIPNSPLHF
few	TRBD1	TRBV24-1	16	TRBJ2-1	TGTGCCACCAGTGATTTGCGCGACAGGGGGCGGACTGAGCAGTTCTTC	CATSDLRDRGRTEQFF
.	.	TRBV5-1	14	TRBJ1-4	TGCGCCAGCAGGGCCGGGACCGAGTACGAAAAACTGTTTTTT	CASRAGTEYEKLFF
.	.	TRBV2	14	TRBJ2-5	TGTGCCAGCAGCCCCCCCCCTAGTTCACAGACCCAGTACTTC	CASSPPPSSQTQYF
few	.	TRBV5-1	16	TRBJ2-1	TGCGCCAGCAGCTCACTAGACAGGTCTATTACGGGTGAGCAGTTCTTC	CASSSLDRSITGEQFF
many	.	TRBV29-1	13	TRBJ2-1	TGCAGCGTTGAACCCCGGGTCAACAATGAGCAGTTCTTC	CSVEPRVNNEQFF
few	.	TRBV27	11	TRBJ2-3	TGTGCCACCCGTCGGGGAGAGGCGCAGTATTTT	CATRRGEAQYF
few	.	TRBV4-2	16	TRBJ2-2	TGTGCCAGCAGCCAAGACTTGGCGGTGAACACCGGGGAGCTGTTTTTT	CASSQDLAVNTGELFF
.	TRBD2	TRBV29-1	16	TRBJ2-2	TGCAGCGTTGAAGGAGCTAGCGGGAGTCAGGCCGGGGAGCTGTTTTTT	CSVEGASGSQAGELFF
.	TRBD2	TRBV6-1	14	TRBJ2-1	TGTGCCAGCAGGGTGAGCGGGAGTTTCGCTGAGCAGTTCTTC	CASRVSGSFAEQFF
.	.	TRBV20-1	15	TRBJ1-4	TGCAGTGCTAGGGCCCTCAGCTCAACTAATGAAAAACTGTTTTTT	CSARALSSTNEKLFF
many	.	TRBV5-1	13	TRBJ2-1	TGCGCCAGCAGCATTACCCAGGGGCCAGAGCAGTTCTTC	CASSITQGPEQFF
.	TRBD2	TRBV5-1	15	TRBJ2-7	TGCACCAGCAGCTTGGTTCCGGGAGGGCCGTACGAGCAGTACTTC	CTSSLVPGGPYEQYF
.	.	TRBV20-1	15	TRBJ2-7	TGCAGTGCTAGAGATCGGGCCAAAATGCCTCGCGAGCAGTACTTC	CSARDRAKMPREQYF
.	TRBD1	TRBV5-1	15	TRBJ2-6	TGCGCCAGCAGATCACAGGGGACCGGGGCCAACGTCCTGACTTTC	CASRSQGTGANVLTF